This T cell receptor (beta chain) stems from a study of TIL therapy for anti-PD-1-resistant metastatic lung cancer. Germline assignment: CDR1 MGHRA and CDR2 YSYEKL. The V and J ends lost 4 bases and 2 bases respectively, with 12 bases between them. This CDR3 spans 15 amino acids. The libraries were made with immunoSEQ v3. The assay was immunoSEQ multiplex PCR, and TCRdb's table has in-frame clones only and misses some. The table has more than 9,000 clones, 58% seen once. Time point in this sample: pre-treatment sample, taken before nivolumab and TIL therapy. Tumor tissue came from excised metastases, mostly pleural nodules or supraclavicular lymph nodes.

The source of this sequence is a person between 25 and 80 years old with non-small cell lung cancer. The source material was tumor tissue, sampled at baseline. The chain couples TRBV4-1 to TRBJ2-1; D remains unclear. CDR3 DNA: TGCGCCAGCAGCCCCGGCGGAGTCACCTACAATGAGCAGTTCTTC. Translating it yields CASSPGGVTYNEQFF.